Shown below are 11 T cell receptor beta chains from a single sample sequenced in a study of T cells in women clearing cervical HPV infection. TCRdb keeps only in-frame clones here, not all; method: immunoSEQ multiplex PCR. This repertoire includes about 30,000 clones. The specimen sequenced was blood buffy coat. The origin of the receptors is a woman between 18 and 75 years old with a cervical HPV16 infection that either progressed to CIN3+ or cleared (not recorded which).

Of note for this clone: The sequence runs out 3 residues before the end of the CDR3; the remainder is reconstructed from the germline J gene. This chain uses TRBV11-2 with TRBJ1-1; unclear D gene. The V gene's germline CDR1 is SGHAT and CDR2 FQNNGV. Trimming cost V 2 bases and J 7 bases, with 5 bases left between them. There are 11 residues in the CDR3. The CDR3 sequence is CASSLIFEAFF. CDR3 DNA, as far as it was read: TGTGCCAGCAGCTTAATATTTGAA.

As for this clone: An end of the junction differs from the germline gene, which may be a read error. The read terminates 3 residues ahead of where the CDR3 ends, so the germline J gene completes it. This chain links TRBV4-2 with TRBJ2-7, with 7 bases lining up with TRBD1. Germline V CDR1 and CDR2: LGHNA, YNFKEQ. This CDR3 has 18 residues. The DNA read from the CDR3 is TGCGCCAGCAGCCAGGAAAACAGACGACAGGGCCTCCCCTACGAG. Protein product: CASSQENRRQGLPYE. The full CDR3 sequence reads CASSQENRRQGLPYEQYF.

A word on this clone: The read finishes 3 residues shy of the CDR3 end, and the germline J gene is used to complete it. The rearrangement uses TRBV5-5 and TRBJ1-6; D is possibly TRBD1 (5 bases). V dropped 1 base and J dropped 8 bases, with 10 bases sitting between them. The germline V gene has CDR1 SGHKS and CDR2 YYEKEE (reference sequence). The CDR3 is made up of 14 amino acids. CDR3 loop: CASSLLGEHSPLHF. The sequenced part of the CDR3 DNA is TGTGCCAGCAGCTTGCTAGGGGAGCATTCACCC.

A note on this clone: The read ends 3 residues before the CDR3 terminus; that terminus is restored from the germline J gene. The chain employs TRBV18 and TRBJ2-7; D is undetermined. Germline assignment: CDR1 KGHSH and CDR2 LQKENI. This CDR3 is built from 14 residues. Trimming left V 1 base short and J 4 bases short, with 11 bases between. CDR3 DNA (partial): TGTGCCAGCTCACCACATAATTACAGTTACGAG. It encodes CASSPHNYSYE. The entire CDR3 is CASSPHNYSYEQYF. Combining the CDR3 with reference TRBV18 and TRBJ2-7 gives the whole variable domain NAGVMQNPRHLVRRRGQEARLRCSPMKGHSHVYWYRQLPEEGLKFMVYLQKENIIDESGMPKERFSAEFPKEGPSILRIQQVVRGDSAAYFCASSPHNYSYEQYFGPGTRLTVT.

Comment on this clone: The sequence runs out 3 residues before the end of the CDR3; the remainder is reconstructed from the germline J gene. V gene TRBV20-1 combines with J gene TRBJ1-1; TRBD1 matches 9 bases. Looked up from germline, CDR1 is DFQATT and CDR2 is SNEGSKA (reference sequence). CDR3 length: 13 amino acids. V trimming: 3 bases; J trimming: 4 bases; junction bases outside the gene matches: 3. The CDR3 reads CSARDRGSTEAFF. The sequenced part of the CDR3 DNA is TGCAGTGCTAGGGACAGGGGTAGCACTGAA.

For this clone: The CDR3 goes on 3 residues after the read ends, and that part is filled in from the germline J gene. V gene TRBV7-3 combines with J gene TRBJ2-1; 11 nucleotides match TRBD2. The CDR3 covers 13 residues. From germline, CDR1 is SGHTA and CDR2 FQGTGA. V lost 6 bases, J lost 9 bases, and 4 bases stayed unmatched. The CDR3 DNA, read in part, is TGTGCCAGCAGTAGCGGGAGGGGATTTGAG. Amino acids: CASSSGRGFE. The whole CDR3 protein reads CASSSGRGFEQFF.

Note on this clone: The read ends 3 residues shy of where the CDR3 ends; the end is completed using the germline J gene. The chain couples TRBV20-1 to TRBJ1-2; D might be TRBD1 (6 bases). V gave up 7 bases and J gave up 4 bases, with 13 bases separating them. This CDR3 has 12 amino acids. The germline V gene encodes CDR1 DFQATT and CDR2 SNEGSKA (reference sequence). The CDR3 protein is CSVPQGSYGYTF. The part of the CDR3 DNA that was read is TGCAGTGTTCCACAGGGATCCTATGGC.

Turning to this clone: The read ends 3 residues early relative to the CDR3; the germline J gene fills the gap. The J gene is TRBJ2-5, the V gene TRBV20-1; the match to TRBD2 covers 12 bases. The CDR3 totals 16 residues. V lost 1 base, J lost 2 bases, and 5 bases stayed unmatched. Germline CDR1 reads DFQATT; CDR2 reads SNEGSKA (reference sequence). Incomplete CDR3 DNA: TGCAGTGCTAGAGGCCTAGCGGGGGGGTGGCAAGAGACC. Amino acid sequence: CSARGLAGGWQET. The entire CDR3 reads CSARGLAGGWQETQYF.

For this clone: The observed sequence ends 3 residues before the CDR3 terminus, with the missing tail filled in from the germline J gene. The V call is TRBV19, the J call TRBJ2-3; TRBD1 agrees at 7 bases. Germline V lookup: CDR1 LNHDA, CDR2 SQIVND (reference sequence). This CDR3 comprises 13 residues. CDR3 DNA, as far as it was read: TGTGCCAGTAGAACAACAGGGGAAGAGACG. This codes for CASRTTGEET. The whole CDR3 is CASRTTGEETQYF.

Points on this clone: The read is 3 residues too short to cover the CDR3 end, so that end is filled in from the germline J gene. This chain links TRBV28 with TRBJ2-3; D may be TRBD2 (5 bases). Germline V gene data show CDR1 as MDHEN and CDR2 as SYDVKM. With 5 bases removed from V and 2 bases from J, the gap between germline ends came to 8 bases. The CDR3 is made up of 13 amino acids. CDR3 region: CASSPGYTDTQYF. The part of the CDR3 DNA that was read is TGTGCCAGCAGTCCGGGGTACACAGATACG.

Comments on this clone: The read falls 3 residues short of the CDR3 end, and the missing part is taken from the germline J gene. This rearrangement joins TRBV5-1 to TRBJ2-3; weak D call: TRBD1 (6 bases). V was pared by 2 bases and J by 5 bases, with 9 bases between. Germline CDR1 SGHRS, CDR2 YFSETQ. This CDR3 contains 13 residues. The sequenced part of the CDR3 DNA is TGCGCCAGCAGCTTCCAGGGGTTAGATACG. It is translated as CASSFQGLDT. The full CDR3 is CASSFQGLDTQYF. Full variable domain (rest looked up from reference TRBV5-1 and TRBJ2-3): KAGVTQTPRYLIKTRGQQVTLSCSPISGHRSVSWYQQTPGQGLQFLFEYFSETQRNKGNFPGRFSGRQFSNSRSEMNVSTLELGDSALYLCASSFQGLDTQYFGPGTRLTVL.